This T cell receptor (beta chain) came from a study of blood T cell repertoires in COVID-19. Profiling relied on immunoSEQ multiplex PCR, and the TCRdb table lists in-frame clones only, not all of them. The top ten clones hold about 5.3% of a sample with around 100,000 clones, around 88% of them seen once. V lost 8 bases, J lost 1 base, and 9 bases lay in between. The CDR3 covers 13 residues. Germline V gene lookup returns CDR1 LNHDA and CDR2 SQIVND (reference sequence). The chain uses TRBV19 and TRBJ1-5; D unclear. The specimen sequenced was peripheral blood. This clonotype was obtained from a human donor in a cohort sampled during active COVID-19. The CDR3 DNA reads as TGTGCCAGTGGAGGACCCAGCAATCAGCCCCAGCATTTT. Translating gives CASGGPSNQPQHF.